Here is one TCR beta chain with its context. Data came from immunoSEQ multiplex PCR; TCRdb stores just in-frame clones and leaves some out. Seen here are over 250,000 clones, around three quarters observed once, and the top ten hold 2.5% to 4%. The sample belongs to a study of blood T cell repertoires in COVID-19. This CDR3 has 14 amino acids. Germline V gene data show CDR1 as MNHNS and CDR2 as SASEGT. The germline V and J ends were trimmed by 2 bases and 4 bases, with 8 bases remaining between them. The rearrangement joins TRBV6-1 to TRBJ2-2; a weak D match, TRBD2 (6 bases). Sequencing was carried out using peripheral blood. The receptor was derived from an elderly woman with acute or convalescent COVID-19. CDR3 coding DNA: TGTGCCAGCAGTGAACGGGGGAGCACCGGGGAGCTGTTTTTT. Amino acid sequence: CASSERGSTGELFF.